The clone carrying this T cell receptor beta chain was detected only once. Authors' data handling: Reference gene primer amplification in the assay estimated nucleated cell counts. The repertoire was sequenced with immunoSEQ multiplex PCR; TCRdb's copy has only in-frame clones and lacks some. The DNA gave D and trimming, while V, J and clone size come from that table. The sample has about 97,000 clones, around nine tenths seen once. This specimen belongs to a study of blood T cell repertoires in COVID-19. Overall study: Donors in the United States, Italy and Spain gave samples during acute or convalescent COVID-19. From T cells, B-cell-depleted T cells, or PBMCs came the material, which was cDNA or gDNA.

The germline CDR1 and CDR2 sequences are LNHNV and YYDKDF (reference sequence). V was pared by 8 bases and J by 10 bases, with 20 bases between. This CDR3 has 13 residues. This chain links TRBV15 with TRBJ1-1; the D gene is possibly TRBD1 (6 bases). Sequencing was carried out using peripheral blood. The clonotype originates from a human donor in a cohort sampled during active COVID-19. CDR3 sequence: CATEPGGRGGAFF. The CDR3 nucleotides are TGTGCCACCGAACCCGGGGGGCGCGGGGGAGCTTTCTTT.